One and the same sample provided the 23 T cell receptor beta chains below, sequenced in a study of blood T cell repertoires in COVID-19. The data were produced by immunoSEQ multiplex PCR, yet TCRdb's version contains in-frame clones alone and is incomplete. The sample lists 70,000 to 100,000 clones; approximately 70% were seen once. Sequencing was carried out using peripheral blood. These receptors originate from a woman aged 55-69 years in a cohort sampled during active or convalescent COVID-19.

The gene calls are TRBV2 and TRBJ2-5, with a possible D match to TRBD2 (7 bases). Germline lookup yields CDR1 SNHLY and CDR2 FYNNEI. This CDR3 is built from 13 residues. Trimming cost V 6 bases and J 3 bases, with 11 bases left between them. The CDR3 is CASRRGAEETQYF. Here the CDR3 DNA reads TGTGCCAGCAGACGGGGGGCTGAAGAGACCCAGTACTTC.

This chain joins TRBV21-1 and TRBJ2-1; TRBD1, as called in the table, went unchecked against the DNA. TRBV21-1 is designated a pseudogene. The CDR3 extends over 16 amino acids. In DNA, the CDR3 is TGTGCCAGCATCAGACAGGGGGCGAGGTTTTGCAATGAGCAGTTCTTC. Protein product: CASIRQGARFCNEQFF.

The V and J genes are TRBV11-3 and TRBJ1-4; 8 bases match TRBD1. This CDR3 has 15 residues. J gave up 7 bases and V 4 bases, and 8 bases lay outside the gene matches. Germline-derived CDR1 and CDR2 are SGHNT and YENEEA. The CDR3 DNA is TGTGCCAGCAGCTGGGGGCGGACAGGGCGTGAAAAACTGTTTTTT. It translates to CASSWGRTGREKLFF.

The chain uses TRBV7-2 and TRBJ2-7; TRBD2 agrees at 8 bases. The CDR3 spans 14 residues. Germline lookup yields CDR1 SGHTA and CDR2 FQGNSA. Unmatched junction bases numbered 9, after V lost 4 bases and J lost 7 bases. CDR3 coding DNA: TGTGCCAGCAGCTATAGCGGGGTCCTTGGTGAGCAGTACTTC. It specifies CASSYSGVLGEQYF.

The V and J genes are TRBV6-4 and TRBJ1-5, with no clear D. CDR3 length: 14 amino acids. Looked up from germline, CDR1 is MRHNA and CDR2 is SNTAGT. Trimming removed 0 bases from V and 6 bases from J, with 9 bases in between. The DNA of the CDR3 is TGTGCCAGCAGTGACTCCCACGGGAGTCAGCCCCAGCATTTT. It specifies CASSDSHGSQPQHF.

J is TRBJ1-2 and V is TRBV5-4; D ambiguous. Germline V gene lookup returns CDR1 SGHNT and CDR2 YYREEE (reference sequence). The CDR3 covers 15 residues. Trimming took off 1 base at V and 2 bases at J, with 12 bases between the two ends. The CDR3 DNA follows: TGTGCCAGCAGCTTGATTCAACAAAGAAACTATGGCTACACCTTC. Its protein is CASSLIQQRNYGYTF.

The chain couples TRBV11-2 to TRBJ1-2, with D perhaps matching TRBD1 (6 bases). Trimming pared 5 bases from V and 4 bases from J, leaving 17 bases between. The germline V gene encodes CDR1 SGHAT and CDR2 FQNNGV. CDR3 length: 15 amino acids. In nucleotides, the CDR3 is TGTGCCAGCAGCACGTCGGACAGCGGTGTCTATGGCTACACCTTC. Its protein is CASSTSDSGVYGYTF.

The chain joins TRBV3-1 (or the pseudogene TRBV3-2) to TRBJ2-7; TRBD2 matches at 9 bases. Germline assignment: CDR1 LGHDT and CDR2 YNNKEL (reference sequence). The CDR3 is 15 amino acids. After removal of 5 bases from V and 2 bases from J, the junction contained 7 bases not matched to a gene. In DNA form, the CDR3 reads TGTGCCAGCAGCGCGCGACTAGCGGAAACCTACGAGCAGTACTTC. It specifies CASSARLAETYEQYF.

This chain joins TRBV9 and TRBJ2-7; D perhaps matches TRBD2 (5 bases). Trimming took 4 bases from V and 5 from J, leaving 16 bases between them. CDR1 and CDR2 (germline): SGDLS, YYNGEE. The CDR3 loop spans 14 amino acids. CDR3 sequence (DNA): TGTGCCAGCAGCCCCCGTTTGAGGGTGGACGAGCAGTACTTC. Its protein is CASSPRLRVDEQYF.

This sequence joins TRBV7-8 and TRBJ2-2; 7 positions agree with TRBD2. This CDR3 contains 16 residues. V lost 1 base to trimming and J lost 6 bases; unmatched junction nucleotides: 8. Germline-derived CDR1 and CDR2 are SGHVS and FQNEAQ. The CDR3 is CASSLVDGGWAGELFF. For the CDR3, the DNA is TGTGCCAGCAGCTTAGTGGACGGGGGGTGGGCCGGGGAGCTGTTTTTT. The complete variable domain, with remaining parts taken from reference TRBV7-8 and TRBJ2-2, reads GAGVSQSPRYKVAKRGQDVALRCDPISGHVSLFWYQQALGQGPEFLTYFQNEAQLDKSGLPSDRFFAERPEGSVSTLKIQRTQQEDSAVYLCASSLVDGGWAGELFFGEGSRLTVL.

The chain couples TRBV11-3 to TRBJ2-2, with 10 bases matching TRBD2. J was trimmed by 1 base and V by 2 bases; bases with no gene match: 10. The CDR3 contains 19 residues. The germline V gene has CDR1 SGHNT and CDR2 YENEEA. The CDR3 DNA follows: TGTGCCAGCAGCTTAAGGCCAGGTCTAGCGGGGGAGAACACCGGGGAGCTGTTTTTT. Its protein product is CASSLRPGLAGENTGELFF.

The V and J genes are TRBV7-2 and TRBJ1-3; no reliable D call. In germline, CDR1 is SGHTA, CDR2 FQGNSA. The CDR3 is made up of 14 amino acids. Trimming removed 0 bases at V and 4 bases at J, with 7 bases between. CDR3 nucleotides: TGTGCCAGCAGCTTAGCCGGGGTCGGAAACACCATATATTTT. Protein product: CASSLAGVGNTIYF.

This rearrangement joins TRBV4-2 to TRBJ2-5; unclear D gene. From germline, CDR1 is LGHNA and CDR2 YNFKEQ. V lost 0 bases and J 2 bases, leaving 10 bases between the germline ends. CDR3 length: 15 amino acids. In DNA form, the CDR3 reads TGTGCCAGCAGCCAAGATTTGAGAAATCAAGAGACCCAGTACTTC. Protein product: CASSQDLRNQETQYF.

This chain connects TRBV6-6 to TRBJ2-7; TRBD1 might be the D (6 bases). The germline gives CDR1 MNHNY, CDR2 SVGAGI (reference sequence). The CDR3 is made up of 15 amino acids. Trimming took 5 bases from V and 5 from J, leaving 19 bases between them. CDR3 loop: CASSPWTASKNEQYF. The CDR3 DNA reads TGTGCCAGCAGTCCGTGGACAGCGTCAAAAAACGAGCAGTACTTC.

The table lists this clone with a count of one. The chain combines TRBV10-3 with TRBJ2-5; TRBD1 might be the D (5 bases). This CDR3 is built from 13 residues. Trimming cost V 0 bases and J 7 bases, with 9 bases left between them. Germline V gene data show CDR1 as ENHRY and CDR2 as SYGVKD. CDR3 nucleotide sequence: TGTGCCATCAGTGAGTCGCAGGGTGGGACCCAGTACTTC. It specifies CAISESQGGTQYF.

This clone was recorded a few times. The CDR3 DNA is TGTGCCAGCAGTCGCAGTACCGGGGAGCTGTTTTTT. It is translated as CASSRSTGELFF. The gene calls are TRBV28 and TRBJ2-2; D uncertain. V was shortened by 5 bases and J by 5 bases, with 6 bases between the two germline ends. The germline V gene encodes CDR1 MDHEN and CDR2 SYDVKM. The CDR3 is 12 amino acids.

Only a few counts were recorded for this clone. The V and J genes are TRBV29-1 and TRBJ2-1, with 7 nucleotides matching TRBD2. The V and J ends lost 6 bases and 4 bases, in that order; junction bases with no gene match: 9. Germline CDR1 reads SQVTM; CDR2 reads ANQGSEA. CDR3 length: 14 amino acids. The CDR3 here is CSVGLGGWYNEQFF. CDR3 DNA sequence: TGCAGCGTAGGGCTGGGGGGGTGGTACAATGAGCAGTTCTTC.

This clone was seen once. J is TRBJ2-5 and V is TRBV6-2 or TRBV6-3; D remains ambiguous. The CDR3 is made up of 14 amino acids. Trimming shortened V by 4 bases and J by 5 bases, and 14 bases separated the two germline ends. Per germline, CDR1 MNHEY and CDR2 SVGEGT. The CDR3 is CASSLPRPWETQYF. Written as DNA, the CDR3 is TGTGCCAGCAGTTTACCGCGCCCCTGGGAGACCCAGTACTTC.

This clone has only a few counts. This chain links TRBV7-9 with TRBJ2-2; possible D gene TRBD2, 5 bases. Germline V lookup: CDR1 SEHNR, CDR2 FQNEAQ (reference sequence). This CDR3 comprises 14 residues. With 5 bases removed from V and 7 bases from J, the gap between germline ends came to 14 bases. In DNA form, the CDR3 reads TGTGCCAGCAGCCTCCTAGATGGGAGCGGGGAGCTGTTTTTT. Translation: CASSLLDGSGELFF.

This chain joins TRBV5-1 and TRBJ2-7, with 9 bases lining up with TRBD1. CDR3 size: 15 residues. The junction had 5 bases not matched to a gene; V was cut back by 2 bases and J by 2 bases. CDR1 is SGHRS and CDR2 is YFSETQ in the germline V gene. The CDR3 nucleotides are TGCGCCAGCAGCTTTACCGGGACAGGGACCTACGAGCAGTACTTC. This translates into CASSFTGTGTYEQYF.

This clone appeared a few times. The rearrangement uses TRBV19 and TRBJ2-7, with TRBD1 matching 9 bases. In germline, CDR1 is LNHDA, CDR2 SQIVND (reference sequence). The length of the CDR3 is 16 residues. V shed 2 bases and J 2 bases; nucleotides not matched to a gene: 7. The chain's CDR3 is CASSIRDRAVPYEQYF. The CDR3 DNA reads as TGTGCCAGTAGTATAAGGGACAGGGCAGTCCCCTACGAGCAGTACTTC.

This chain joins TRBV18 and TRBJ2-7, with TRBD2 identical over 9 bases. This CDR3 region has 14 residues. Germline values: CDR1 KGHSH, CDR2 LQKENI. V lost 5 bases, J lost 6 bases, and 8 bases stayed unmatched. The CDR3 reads CASSSRTSDGEQYF. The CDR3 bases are TGTGCCAGCTCATCACGGACTAGCGATGGCGAGCAGTACTTC.

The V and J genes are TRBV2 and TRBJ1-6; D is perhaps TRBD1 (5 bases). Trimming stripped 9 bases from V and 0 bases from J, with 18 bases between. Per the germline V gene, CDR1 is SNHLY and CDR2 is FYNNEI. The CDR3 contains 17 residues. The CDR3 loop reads CAREGGAQSSYNSPLHF. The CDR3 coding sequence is TGTGCCAGAGAGGGAGGGGCACAGAGCTCCTATAATTCACCCCTCCACTTT.